Listed here are 27 T cell receptor beta chains from one sample, sequenced in a study of T cells in women clearing cervical HPV infection. The protocol was immunoSEQ multiplex PCR, while the TCRdb copy is restricted to in-frame clones and leaves out a portion. With around 18,000 clones in the sample, the ten largest clones hold about 7.2%. The sample consisted of blood buffy coat. The receptors come from a woman between 18 and 75 years old with a cervical HPV16 infection that either progressed to CIN3+ or cleared (not recorded which).

About this clone: The read ends 3 residues early relative to the CDR3; the germline J gene fills the gap. This chain uses TRBV19 with TRBJ2-1; D possibly corresponds to TRBD1 (5 bases). Trimming removed 3 bases from V and 0 bases from J, with 9 bases in between. The CDR3 loop spans 15 amino acids. In germline, CDR1 is LNHDA, CDR2 SQIVND (reference sequence). CDR3 residues: CASSIQDNSYNEQFF. Incomplete CDR3 DNA: TGTGCCAGTAGTATTCAGGACAACTCCTACAATGAG.

Concerning this clone: The observed sequence ends 3 residues before the CDR3 terminus, with the missing tail filled in from the germline J gene. This chain links TRBV7-6 with TRBJ1-1, with D possibly matching TRBD1 (6 bases). Trimming stripped 5 bases from V and 0 bases from J, with 13 bases between. This CDR3 region has 15 residues. The germline V gene encodes CDR1 SGHVS and CDR2 FNYEAQ. CDR3 amino acids: CASSPWEGVNTEAFF. Partial CDR3 DNA: TGTGCCAGCAGCCCCTGGGAGGGGGTGAACACTGAA.

CDR3 DNA (partial): TGTGCCACCAGTGATTTGCGGTCAGGGGGAGGCTTGCCCCCTAAAACCTACGAG. Protein: CATSDLRSGGGLPPKTYE. The whole CDR3 sequence is CATSDLRSGGGLPPKTYEQYF. The chain uses TRBV24-1 and TRBJ2-7; D may be TRBD1 (7 bases). Read coverage stops 3 residues before the CDR3 terminus; the germline J gene supplies the remainder. Germline V gene sequence: CDR1 KGHDR, CDR2 SFDVKD. This CDR3 is 21 amino acids long. V lost 0 bases to trimming and J lost 2 bases, with 28 bases between them.

Concerning this clone itself: The sequenced fragment ends 3 residues before the CDR3 boundary, so the rest is inferred from the germline J gene. This chain connects TRBV20-1 to TRBJ2-3, with D possibly matching TRBD1 (6 bases). This CDR3 comprises 15 residues. Looked up from germline, CDR1 is DFQATT and CDR2 is SNEGSKA (reference sequence). V lost 0 bases to trimming and J lost 1 base, with 11 bases between them. CDR3 amino acids: CSARDFRGGTDTQYF. The sequenced part of the CDR3 DNA is TGCAGTGCTAGAGATTTCAGGGGAGGCACAGATACG.

The part of the CDR3 DNA that was read is TGTGCCAGCAGCTCCGGACAGGGGGTCGCTGAA. It codes for CASSSGQGVAE. From start to end, the CDR3 is CASSSGQGVAEAFF. This chain uses TRBV7-3 with TRBJ1-1, with TRBD1 matching 10 bases. The missing CDR3 end, 3 residues past where the read stops, is filled in from the germline J gene. The CDR3 extends over 14 amino acids. V was clipped by 4 bases and J by 6 bases; unmatched bases: 5. The germline gives CDR1 SGHTA, CDR2 FQGTGA. Looking up the rest from reference TRBV7-3 and TRBJ1-1 gives the full variable domain: GAGVSQTPSNKVTEKGKYVELRCDPISGHTALYWYRQSLGQGPEFLIYFQGTGAADDSGLPNDRFFAVRPEGSVSTLKIQRTERGDSAVYLCASSSGQGVAEAFFGQGTRLTVV.

Its frequency marks this clone as medium-sized. The observed sequence ends 3 residues before the CDR3 terminus, with the missing tail filled in from the germline J gene. The genes are TRBV18 and TRBJ2-7; D gene uncertain. Trimming left V 0 bases short and J 0 bases short, with 6 bases between. Germline CDR1 KGHSH, CDR2 LQKENI. This CDR3 has 14 residues. The sequenced part of the CDR3 DNA is TGTGCCAGCTCACCACCAGGCAGCTCCTACGAG. This sequence encodes CASSPPGSSYE. The CDR3 reads in full as CASSPPGSSYEQYF.

As regards this clone: The CDR3 extends 3 residues past the end of the read, so its final part is completed from the germline J gene. The chain carries TRBV7-7 and TRBJ2-5; tentatively, D is TRBD2 (6 bases). This CDR3 has 16 residues. V lost 2 bases and J 0 bases, leaving 13 bases between the germline ends. Germline V gene lookup returns CDR1 SSHAT and CDR2 FNYEAQ (reference sequence). CDR3 residues: CASSLLSGGYQETQYF. The CDR3 DNA, read in part, is TGTGCCAGCAGCTTATTAAGTGGAGGGTACCAAGAGACC.

In terms of frequency, this clone is medium-sized. The CDR3 goes on 3 residues after the read ends, and that part is filled in from the germline J gene. This chain links TRBV18 with TRBJ1-5, with D perhaps matching TRBD1 (6 bases). Trimming removed 2 bases from V and 7 bases from J, with 9 bases in between. This CDR3 has 13 amino acids. The germline gives CDR1 KGHSH, CDR2 LQKENI. CDR3 DNA (partial): TGTGCCAGCTCACCAGGGGGCGGCCAGCCC. Translated, it gives CASSPGGGQP. The full CDR3 reads CASSPGGGQPQHF.

Note on this clone: The read gets to within 3 residues of the CDR3 end, and the germline J gene fills in the rest. The chain is built from TRBV20-1 and TRBJ2-7; the match to TRBD1 covers 9 bases. Trimming took 4 bases from V and 0 from J; bases not matched to a gene: 16. The CDR3 has 18 residues. Germline V gene data show CDR1 as DFQATT and CDR2 as SNEGSKA (reference sequence). Here the CDR3 reads CSAITGTGSVRSSYEQYF. The CDR3 DNA, read in part, is TGCAGTGCTATTACCGGGACAGGGTCGGTAAGGAGCTCCTACGAG.

Concerning this clone itself: The CDR3 end is not reached by the read, which stops 3 residues before it; the germline J gene fills it in. V gene TRBV20-1 combines with J gene TRBJ2-7; D ambiguous. This CDR3 comprises 14 residues. The germline CDR1 and CDR2 sequences are DFQATT and SNEGSKA (reference sequence). The V and J ends lost 6 bases and 0 bases respectively, with 15 bases between them. Partial CDR3 DNA: TGCAGTGCGACCCAGGCTCTACACTCCTACGAG. It is translated as CSATQALHSYE. The whole CDR3 protein is CSATQALHSYEQYF.

With regard to this clone: The observed sequence ends 3 residues before the CDR3 terminus, with the missing tail filled in from the germline J gene. The chain carries TRBV6-2 or TRBV6-3 and TRBJ2-1; no clear D gene. The CDR3 runs to 15 residues. V was cut by 6 bases and J by 2 bases, with 14 bases left in between. CDR1 and CDR2 (germline): MNHEY, SVGEGT. The CDR3 protein is CASRRLDRPYNEQFF. The covered CDR3 bases are TGTGCCAGCAGAAGACTTGACCGACCCTACAATGAG.

As to this clone: The CDR3 end falls 3 residues outside the read, so it is completed with the germline J gene. The gene calls are TRBV11-3 and TRBJ2-3; maybe TRBD1 (5 bases). CDR3 size: 15 residues. CDR1 SGHNT and CDR2 YENEEA come from the germline V gene. Trimming removed 2 bases from V and 3 bases from J, with 12 bases in between. The CDR3 region is CASSLRATATDTQYF. Incomplete CDR3 DNA: TGTGCCAGCAGCTTACGGGCGACAGCTACAGATACG.

CDR3 DNA, as far as it was read: TGTGCCATCTCAGAACAGGGTGGCACAGATACG. Translated: CAISEQGGTDT. The complete CDR3 protein is CAISEQGGTDTQYF. The chain joins TRBV10-3 to TRBJ2-3, with D possibly matching TRBD1 (6 bases). Read sequence stops 3 residues before the CDR3 end, and the germline J gene provides the missing end. From germline, CDR1 is ENHRY and CDR2 SYGVKD. Trimming removed 8 bases at V and 1 base at J, with 13 bases between. The CDR3 sequence is 14 residues long.

Notes on this clone: The CDR3 end lies 3 residues beyond the end of the read and is filled in from the germline J gene. The rearrangement joins TRBV2 to TRBJ2-3; TRBD2 aligns across 8 bases. Germline values: CDR1 SNHLY, CDR2 FYNNEI. After removal of 7 bases from V and 2 bases from J, the junction contained 5 bases not matched to a gene. CDR3 size: 14 residues. CDR3 sequence reads: CASTRGENTDTQYF. Partial CDR3 DNA: TGTGCCAGCACGCGGGGGGAGAACACAGATACG. The full variable domain, with the rest looked up from reference TRBV2 and TRBJ2-3, is EPEVTQTPSHQVTQMGQEVILRCVPISNHLYFYWYRQILGQKVEFLVSFYNNEISEKSEIFDDQFSVERPDGSNFTLKIRSTKLEDSAMYFCASTRGENTDTQYFGPGTRLTVL.

About this clone: The read falls 3 residues short of the CDR3 end, and the missing part is taken from the germline J gene. The chain has TRBV15 and TRBJ1-2; maybe TRBD1 (5 bases). CDR3 length: 12 residues. Germline V gene data show CDR1 as LNHNV and CDR2 as YYDKDF (reference sequence). CDR3 sequence: CATSRDQGAYTF. CDR3 DNA (partial): TGTGCCACCAGCAGAGACCAAGGGGCT.

Judged by frequency, this clone is medium-sized. Incomplete CDR3 DNA: TGTGCCAGCAGCACCGAGGACAGTGCTAAAAACATT. Amino acids: CASSTEDSAKNI. The whole CDR3 reads CASSTEDSAKNIQYF. This chain links TRBV5-6 with TRBJ2-4, with D maybe TRBD1 (6 bases). The DNA ends 3 residues before the CDR3 does, and the rest of the CDR3 is filled in from the germline J gene. V was pared by 4 bases and J by 4 bases, with 15 bases between. Germline CDR1 SGHDT, CDR2 YYEEEE. CDR3 length: 15 amino acids.

Concerning this clone itself: Sequencing ends 3 residues short of the CDR3 end; the germline J gene provides the rest. The rearrangement joins TRBV2 to TRBJ1-2; D is unclear. This CDR3 contains 12 residues. The germline CDR1 and CDR2 sequences are SNHLY and FYNNEI. Deletions cut 7 bases from V and 0 bases from J, with 6 bases between. The CDR3 DNA, read in part, is TGTGCCAGCACAGAAACTAACTATGGC. Translated: CASTETNYG. The CDR3 as a whole reads CASTETNYGYTF.

A word on this clone: The read gets to within 3 residues of the CDR3 end, and the germline J gene fills in the rest. The rearrangement joins TRBV28 to TRBJ1-4, with 7 bases fitting TRBD1. V shed 7 bases and J 5 bases; nucleotides not matched to a gene: 10. The CDR3 is 15 amino acids. The germline CDR1 and CDR2 sequences are MDHEN and SYDVKM. The CDR3 DNA, read in part, is TGTGCCAGCACCTTGGGAGGGGGCAAAAATGAAAAA. The encoded protein is CASTLGGGKNEK. From start to end, the CDR3 is CASTLGGGKNEKLFF. The whole variable domain, filled in from reference TRBV28 and TRBJ1-4, reads DVKVTQSSRYLVKRTGEKVFLECVQDMDHENMFWYRQDPGLGLRLIYFSYDVKMKEKGDIPEGYSVSREKKERFSLILESASTNQTSMYLCASTLGGGKNEKLFFGSGTQLSVL.

Remarks on this clone: The read comes to an end 3 residues before the CDR3 does, leaving the germline J gene to fill in the end. The V and J genes are TRBV12-3 or TRBV12-4 and TRBJ1-2; no clear D gene. V was pared by 6 bases and J by 3 bases, with 11 bases between. The CDR3 loop spans 13 amino acids. The CDR3 region is CASRPAAYYGYTF. Partial CDR3 DNA: TGTGCCAGCAGGCCAGCGGCTTACTATGGC.

With regard to this clone: The read terminates 3 residues ahead of where the CDR3 ends, so the germline J gene completes it. The chain is built from TRBV20-1 and TRBJ2-7; 8 positions match TRBD2. This CDR3 is built from 14 residues. Germline V lookup: CDR1 DFQATT, CDR2 SNEGSKA (reference sequence). Trimming at V came to 1 base and at J to 5 bases, leaving 7 bases not matched to a gene. The sequenced CDR3 bases are TGCAGTGCTAGAGTCGGGGCGGGGGGTAACGAG. This translates into CSARVGAGGNE. Given in full, the CDR3 is CSARVGAGGNEQYF.

For this clone: The CDR3 end lies 3 residues beyond the end of the read and is filled in from the germline J gene. V is TRBV30 and J is TRBJ2-3, with D hard to call. In germline, CDR1 is GTSNPN, CDR2 SVGIG (reference sequence). Between the trimmed V and J ends, which lost 4 bases and 4 bases, there was a span of 6 bases. The CDR3 runs to 11 residues. The covered CDR3 bases are TGTGCCTGGACTATGGCAGATACG. Translating gives CAWTMADT. The full CDR3 sequence reads CAWTMADTQYF.

As for this clone: The missing CDR3 end, 3 residues past where the read stops, is filled in from the germline J gene. The chain employs TRBV7-2 and TRBJ2-5, with 9 bases matching TRBD2. Germline V CDR1 and CDR2: SGHTA, FQGNSA. Trimming removed 6 bases from V and 4 bases from J; junction bases left unmatched: 6. The CDR3 has 14 amino acids. The covered CDR3 bases are TGTGCCAGCAGAACGGGACTAGCTCTAGAGACC. Amino acid sequence: CASRTGLALET. The full CDR3 protein reads CASRTGLALETQYF.

Turning to this clone: The observed sequence ends 3 residues before the CDR3 terminus, with the missing tail filled in from the germline J gene. This chain connects TRBV7-2 to TRBJ1-2; D possibly corresponds to TRBD1 (5 bases). Trimming removed 5 bases at V and 2 bases at J, with 12 bases between. The CDR3 sequence is 14 residues long. The germline CDR1 and CDR2 sequences are SGHTA and FQGNSA. CDR3 sequence reads: CASSTDSFNYGYTF. The part of the CDR3 DNA that was read is TGTGCCAGCAGCACCGACAGTTTCAACTATGGC.

To note about this clone: One end of the junction does not line up with germline, which may come from a read error. The observed sequence ends 3 residues before the CDR3 terminus, with the missing tail filled in from the germline J gene. The gene calls are TRBV12-3 or TRBV12-4 and TRBJ2-3, with 8 bases matching TRBD2. There are 17 residues in the CDR3. CDR3 sequence reads: CASSLGLSGGSTDTQYF. The part of the CDR3 DNA that was read is TGTGCTAGCAGTTTGGGCCTGAGCGGGGGAAGCACAGATACG.

Turning to this clone: With the read ending 3 residues before the CDR3 end, the germline J gene is used to fill in that end. The V call is TRBV2, the J call TRBJ1-1, with a possible D match to TRBD1 (5 bases). CDR1 and CDR2 from the germline V gene are SNHLY and FYNNEI. The CDR3 runs 13 residues. V was trimmed by 3 bases and J by 4 bases, leaving 9 bases between them. The sequenced part of the CDR3 DNA is TGTGCCAGCAGTGACGGTAGGGGCACTGAA. The encoded protein is CASSDGRGTE. The full CDR3 sequence reads CASSDGRGTEAFF. The full variable domain, completed using reference TRBV2 and TRBJ1-1, is EPEVTQTPSHQVTQMGQEVILRCVPISNHLYFYWYRQILGQKVEFLVSFYNNEISEKSEIFDDQFSVERPDGSNFTLKIRSTKLEDSAMYFCASSDGRGTEAFFGQGTRLTVV.

CDR3 region: CASSLAGTRSTDTQYF. The sequenced part of the CDR3 DNA is TGCGCCAGCAGCTTGGCCGGGACTAGAAGCACAGATACG. V usage is TRBV5-1 and J usage is TRBJ2-3; TRBD2 agrees at 8 bases. The CDR3 is cut off 3 residues early in the read; its end comes from the germline J gene. The V gene end was trimmed by 0 bases and the J gene end by 0 bases; junction bases not matched to a gene: 3. CDR1 is SGHRS, CDR2 YFSETQ, per germline. This CDR3 has 16 amino acids.

Details on this clone: The CDR3 is cut off 3 residues early in the read; its end comes from the germline J gene. The rearrangement uses TRBV2 and TRBJ2-7; TRBD1 matches at 7 bases. The germline gives CDR1 SNHLY, CDR2 FYNNEI. The CDR3 consists of 13 residues. Losses at the gene ends were 7 bases for V and 5 bases for J; bases not matched to a gene: 8. Here the CDR3 reads CASTWSTGNEQYF. Partial CDR3 DNA: TGTGCCAGCACATGGTCGACAGGGAACGAG.